The T cell receptor beta chain under discussion was sequenced for a study of Graves' ophthalmopathy and Graves' hyperthyroidism. Stable hyperthyroidism meant no progression to ophthalmopathy within 18 months of follow-up. CDR3 regions of TCR beta were amplified from RNA transcripts. First-round RT-PCR relied on HTBI primers, and a second-round multiplex PCR came next. TCRdb re-analysed the multiplex PCR reads in MiXCR, keeping a single row per CDR3 protein. The table shows hundreds of thousands of distinct CDR3 sequences, with over 20% occurring only once. General observations from the study: The model's ophthalmopathy progression predictions had more than 55% sensitivity and over 72% specificity. Among thyroid clonotypes expanded above 0.001 frequency, most also appeared in blood.

This clonotype was observed many times. Its specificity is not known. CDR3 size: 14 residues. Trimming shortened V by 1 base and J by 4 bases, and 10 bases separated the two germline ends. CDR1 is SGHDN and CDR2 is FVKESK in the germline V gene. Sequenced material: peripheral blood. The sequence derives from a woman younger than 35 with stable Graves' hyperthyroidism. Some clones in this sample may be carry-over from other donors' samples. The gene calls are TRBV14 and TRBJ1-2, with D perhaps matching TRBD1 (5 bases). CDR3 nucleotide sequence: TGTGCCAGCAGCCAAGCGAGGGGTATCTATGGCTACACCTTC. Its translation: CASSQARGIYGYTF.